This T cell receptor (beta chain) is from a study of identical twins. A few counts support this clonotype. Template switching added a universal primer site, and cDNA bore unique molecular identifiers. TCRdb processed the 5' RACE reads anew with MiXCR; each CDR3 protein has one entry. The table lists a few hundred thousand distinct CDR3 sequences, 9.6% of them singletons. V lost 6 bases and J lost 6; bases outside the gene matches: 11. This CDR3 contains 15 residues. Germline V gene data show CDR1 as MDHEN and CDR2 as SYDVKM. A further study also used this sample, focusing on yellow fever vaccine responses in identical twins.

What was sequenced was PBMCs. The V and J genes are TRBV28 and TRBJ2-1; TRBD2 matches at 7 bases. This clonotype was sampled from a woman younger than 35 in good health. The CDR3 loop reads CASSPLSGGGNEQFF. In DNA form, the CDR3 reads TGTGCCAGCAGCCCCTTATCGGGAGGTGGCAATGAGCAGTTCTTC.